The 19 T cell receptor beta chains below were found in one sample sequenced in a study of post-analysis software for immune sequencing data (dated by TCRdb to 2013 to 2016). The full study reports these points: Significantly higher frequencies in patients than in controls were found for roughly 5 TRBV segments, including TRBV5-6, TRBV5-1 and TRBV20-1.

The antigens for these receptors are not known. Libraries were constructed by PCR. TCRdb lists the instrument as Illumina HiSeq 2500. To reduce PCR and sequencing biases, unique molecular identifiers were built into the TCR beta cDNA libraries. TCRdb handled the public reads itself, with Q25 trimming in fastp and clone calling in MiXCR, and kept productive beta chains. Rows with one shared CDR3 protein collapse into an entry with the most common genes and DNA. This sample has 820,000 or so distinct CDR3 sequences in its table, and about 57% of those were observed once. The ten most abundant clones make up 4.6% of the sample. The specimen sequenced was blood. The source of these receptors is a girl aged 5 to 17 with multiple sclerosis.

This clonotype came up a few times. The V and J genes are TRBV7-8 and TRBJ2-3; D gene uncertain. This CDR3 comprises 14 residues. Per the germline V gene, CDR1 is SGHVS and CDR2 is FQNEAQ. Trimming removed 5 bases at V and 1 base at J, with 10 bases between. CDR3 in DNA: TGTGCCAGCAGCGATAGGTGGGGCACAGATACGCAGTATTTT. Translation gives CASSDRWGTDTQYF.

The genes are TRBV4-1 and TRBJ2-4; no reliable D call. The CDR3 contains 13 residues. Germline V lookup: CDR1 MGHRA, CDR2 YSYEKL. Deletions cut 4 bases from V and 14 bases from J, with 18 bases between. The CDR3 here is CASSLSPLGGEYF. CDR3 DNA: TGCGCCAGCAGCCTGAGCCCGCTAGGTGGGGAGTACTTC.

In its sample, this clonotype was seen a few times. J is TRBJ2-7 and V is TRBV5-4; D remains unclear. Near its end, the DNA agrees better with TRBJ2-5, so the J call may be wrong. From germline, CDR1 is SGHNT and CDR2 YYREEE (reference sequence). This CDR3 is built from 12 residues. CDR3 loop: CASSYDRETQYF. The CDR3 nucleotides are TGTGCCAGCAGCTATGACCGGGAGACCCAGTACTTC.

V is TRBV12-3 or TRBV12-4 and J is TRBJ2-5; possibly TRBD1 or TRBD2 for D (5 bases each). The V end lost 1 base, the J end lost 2 bases, and 23 bases lay between the germline ends. This CDR3 region has 19 residues. The CDR3 nucleotides are TGTGCCAGCAGTTTAGGCCCCGGGGACCGATACAATCTTCAAGAGACCCAGTACTTC. As protein: CASSLGPGDRYNLQETQYF.

This sequence joins TRBV7-8 and TRBJ1-4; maybe TRBD1 (5 bases). Germline CDR1 SGHVS, CDR2 FQNEAQ. The CDR3 extends over 15 amino acids. The ends were cut back, 1 base at V and 3 bases at J, with 9 bases in the middle. In nucleotides, the CDR3 is TGTGCCAGCAGCTTAGGCGGGGGGTCTAATGAAAAACTGTTTTTT. Its protein product is CASSLGGGSNEKLFF.

V usage is TRBV4-2 and J usage is TRBJ1-1; TRBD1 matches 8 bases. Germline lookup yields CDR1 LGHNA and CDR2 YNFKEQ. This CDR3 comprises 15 residues. Unmatched junction bases numbered 12, after V lost 4 bases and J lost 8 bases. The CDR3 nucleotides are TGTGCCAGCAGCCGGGGGCAGGGGGCCTACCTAGAAGCTTTCTTT. Translating it yields CASSRGQGAYLEAFF.

This clonotype was counted a few times. The chain employs TRBV18 and TRBJ2-7, with D tentatively TRBD2 (6 bases). This CDR3 comprises 14 residues. The V gene's germline CDR1 is KGHSH and CDR2 LQKENI. V was cut by 3 bases and J by 7 bases, with 16 bases left in between. In DNA form, the CDR3 reads TGTGCCAGCTCACCGGGCAGGGAGGCGCGGGAGCAGTACTTC. Translating gives CASSPGREAREQYF.

This clonotype appeared a single time. The chain is built from TRBV6-5 and TRBJ2-4; maybe TRBD2 (5 bases). The J call could be wrong; TRBJ2-5 is a better fit for the DNA end. Per germline, CDR1 MNHEY and CDR2 SVGAGI. The CDR3 has 15 amino acids. CDR3 amino acids: CASSPTRTPWETQYF. CDR3 DNA: TGTGCCAGCAGCCCTACTCGGACTCCTTGGGAGACCCAGTACTTC.

The chain joins TRBV10-3 to TRBJ2-1; 14 bases are shared with TRBD2. CDR3 length equals 17 residues. From germline, CDR1 is ENHRY and CDR2 SYGVKD. V lost 3 bases to trimming and J lost 2 bases; unmatched junction nucleotides: 3. CDR3 in amino acids: CAISEGTSGGTYNEQFF. CDR3 coding DNA: TGTGCCATCAGTGAAGGGACTAGCGGGGGAACCTACAATGAGCAGTTCTTC.

This clonotype came up many times. The V and J genes are TRBV5-1 and TRBJ2-5, with 10 bases lining up with TRBD2. The CDR3 consists of 13 residues. The V and J ends lost 0 bases and 11 bases, in that order; junction bases with no gene match: 4. Germline CDR1 SGHRS, CDR2 YFSETQ. CDR3 sequence: CASSLGLAGEQYF. For the CDR3, the DNA is TGCGCCAGCAGCTTGGGACTAGCGGGTGAGCAGTACTTC.

The rearrangement uses TRBV29-1 and TRBJ2-1; D possibly corresponds to TRBD1 (5 bases). The CDR3 length is 14 residues. Germline V CDR1 and CDR2: SQVTM, ANQGSEA. With 5 bases removed from V and 8 bases from J, the gap between germline ends came to 19 bases. The CDR3 DNA sequence: TGCAGCGTTATAATCCGACAGCCCAACTATGAGCAGTTCTTC. As protein: CSVIIRQPNYEQFF.

The chain joins TRBV20-1 to TRBJ2-1, with D possibly being TRBD1 (6 bases). With 4 bases removed from V and 4 bases from J, the gap between germline ends came to 17 bases. CDR1 DFQATT and CDR2 SNEGSKA come from the germline V gene (reference sequence). This CDR3 region has 15 residues. CDR3 in amino acids: CSATLQGAPYNEQFF. CDR3 DNA sequence: TGCAGTGCTACCTTACAGGGTGCGCCTTACAATGAGCAGTTCTTC.

This clonotype came up once. The V gene is TRBV6-5, the J gene TRBJ2-7; D uncertain. Trimming removed 0 bases at V and 1 base at J, with 10 bases between. Germline CDR1 is MNHEY and CDR2 is SVGAGI. This CDR3 comprises 15 residues. In DNA, the CDR3 is TGTGCCAGCAGTTACTCCCGAAGCCCATCCTACGAGCAGTACTTC. Translation: CASSYSRSPSYEQYF.

The chain employs TRBV10-3 and TRBJ1-1; possibly TRBD1 for D (6 bases). Germline CDR1 is ENHRY and CDR2 is SYGVKD. The CDR3 is 13 amino acids. Trimming removed 3 bases from V and 6 bases from J, with 11 bases in between. CDR3 in amino acids: CAISDSGVSEAFF. In DNA form, the CDR3 reads TGTGCCATCAGTGATTCAGGGGTGTCTGAAGCTTTCTTT.

A remark on this clonotype: The junction differs from germline at one of its ends, possibly a read error. V is TRBV10-3 and J is TRBJ2-6, with D possibly being TRBD1 (6 bases). Germline V gene lookup returns CDR1 ENHRY and CDR2 SYGVKD. This CDR3 is 17 amino acids long. The CDR3 region is CAVSPRGGTTGANVLTF. The CDR3 DNA sequence: TGTGCCGTCAGTCCCCGAGGGGGTACAACCGGGGCCAACGTCCTGACTTTC.

This chain uses TRBV20-1 with TRBJ2-3, with 8 bases aligning to TRBD1. The CDR3 is 17 residues long. The J segment lost 0 bases and the V segment lost 2 bases, leaving 10 bases of the junction unmatched. Germline V lookup: CDR1 DFQATT, CDR2 SNEGSKA (reference sequence). The CDR3 nucleotides read TGCAGTGCTAGAAGTGTCCGGCAGGGGGCTAGCACAGATACGCAGTATTTT. Amino acid sequence: CSARSVRQGASTDTQYF.

The V gene is TRBV21-1, the J gene TRBJ2-4. TRBV21-1 is labeled a pseudogene. CDR3 length: 15 residues. DNA of the CDR3: TGTGCCAGCAGCAAAGACGACGGGGTGCAAAACATTCAGTACTTC. It specifies CASSKDDGVQNIQYF.

The chain combines TRBV12-3 or TRBV12-4 with TRBJ2-1; TRBD1 agrees at 7 bases. This CDR3 spans 15 amino acids. Germline trimming cut 5 bases from V and 3 bases from J; bases unmatched to any gene: 7. CDR3 coding DNA: TGTGCCAGCAGTATCTCAGGGGGACGCTACAATGAGCAGTTCTTC. Its translation is CASSISGGRYNEQFF.

The chain carries TRBV28 and TRBJ2-6; D unresolved. CDR1 and CDR2 from the germline V gene are MDHEN and SYDVKM. The CDR3 runs 15 residues. The V and J ends lost 5 bases and 0 bases respectively, with 8 bases between them. The CDR3 sequence is CASSRRFSGANVLTF. The CDR3, as DNA: TGTGCCAGCAGTCGCCGTTTCTCTGGGGCCAACGTCCTGACTTTC.